The 10 T cell receptor beta chains listed next were all sequenced from one sample in a study of chemoradiotherapy in HPV16-positive cancers. Data came from immunoSEQ multiplex PCR; TCRdb stores just in-frame clones and leaves some out. The top ten hold 7% to 10% of the sample, which has under 900 clones, around 92% seen once. The starting material was tumor tissue, obtained from a patient who underwent chemoradiotherapy. These receptors came from a human donor with HPV-associated anogenital cancer.

The chain recombines TRBV7-6 with TRBJ2-7; D remains unclear. V was shortened by 5 bases and J by 2 bases, with 13 bases between the two germline ends. The CDR3 is 14 residues long. Germline CDR1 is SGHVS and CDR2 is FNYEAQ. The CDR3 is CASSPQLKPYEQYF. CDR3 DNA: TGTGCCAGCAGCCCCCAGCTGAAACCCTACGAGCAGTACTTC. Full variable domain (outside the CDR3, taken from reference TRBV7-6 and TRBJ2-7): GAGVSQSPRYKVTKRGQDVALRCDPISGHVSLYWYRQALGQGPEFLTYFNYEAQQDKSGLPNDRFSAERPEGSISTLTIQRTEQRDSAMYRCASSPQLKPYEQYFGPGTRLTVT.

The V call is TRBV5-6, the J call TRBJ2-4; 11 positions agree with TRBD2. The V and J ends lost 2 bases and 6 bases, in that order; junction bases with no gene match: 10. Germline V gene lookup returns CDR1 SGHDT and CDR2 YYEEEE. The CDR3 has 17 amino acids. The CDR3 is CASSFLLAGDVGNIQYF. The CDR3 region has the DNA TGTGCCAGCAGCTTTCTACTAGCGGGAGATGTTGGAAACATTCAGTACTTC.

The V call is TRBV6-5, the J call TRBJ1-1; no definite D call. Germline CDR1 reads MNHEY; CDR2 reads SVGAGI. Trimming cost V 7 bases and J 2 bases, with 11 bases left between them. The CDR3 contains 13 residues. The CDR3 loop reads CASTRQQNTEAFF. CDR3 sequence (DNA): TGTGCCAGCACCCGTCAGCAAAACACTGAAGCTTTCTTT.

CDR3 DNA sequence: TGTGCCAGCACCGTCACAGTGCCGAGGGATGAAAAACTGTTTTTT. It encodes CASTVTVPRDEKLFF. The chain is built from TRBV6-1 and TRBJ1-4; the D is unclear. Germline lookup yields CDR1 MNHNS and CDR2 SASEGT. Trimming took 7 bases from V and 6 from J, leaving 18 bases between them. The CDR3 extends over 15 amino acids.

The gene calls are TRBV2 and TRBJ2-2; TRBD2 aligns across 7 bases. Germline CDR1 SNHLY, CDR2 FYNNEI. The CDR3 length is 12 residues. V gave up 4 bases and J gave up 13 bases; unmatched junction bases: 6. CDR3 nucleotides: TGTGCCAGCAGTGGGACTAGGAGTGTGCTGTTTTTT. Encoded protein: CASSGTRSVLFF. Full variable domain (remainder filled in from reference TRBV2 and TRBJ2-2): EPEVTQTPSHQVTQMGQEVILRCVPISNHLYFYWYRQILGQKVEFLVSFYNNEISEKSEIFDDQFSVERPDGSNFTLKIRSTKLEDSAMYFCASSGTRSVLFFGEGSRLTVL.

The chain has TRBV21-1 and TRBJ1-1. TRBV21-1 represents a pseudogene. The CDR3 length is 22 residues. CDR3 in DNA: TGTGCCAGCAGCAATCGGGGAGGCCCAAAGGAGTTGTACGGGACGTTGAACACTGAAGCTTTCTTT. As protein: CASSNRGGPKELYGTLNTEAFF.

The chain joins TRBV15 to TRBJ2-7; tentative D call: TRBD1 (6 bases). Per the germline V gene, CDR1 is LNHNV and CDR2 is YYDKDF (reference sequence). This CDR3 has 16 amino acids. Trimming shortened V by 0 bases and J by 5 bases, and 17 bases separated the two germline ends. This CDR3 reads CATSRDVGTGSDEQYF. Here the CDR3 DNA reads TGTGCCACCAGCAGAGATGTGGGCACAGGGAGCGACGAGCAGTACTTC.

The V gene is TRBV4-2, the J gene TRBJ2-7; TRBD1 matches at 11 bases. The CDR3 contains 15 residues. Per the germline V gene, CDR1 is LGHNA and CDR2 is YNFKEQ. The V and J ends lost 3 bases and 5 bases, in that order; junction bases with no gene match: 6. The CDR3 DNA is TGTGCCAGCAGCCAGGAAAAGGGACAGGGGGACGAGCAGTACTTC. Its protein product is CASSQEKGQGDEQYF.

The chain uses TRBV19 and TRBJ2-7; D is unresolved. The CDR3 covers 14 residues. Germline CDR1 reads LNHDA; CDR2 reads SQIVND (reference sequence). The ends were cut back, 0 bases at V and 0 bases at J, with 6 bases in the middle. CDR3 sequence reads: CASSIDAFSYEQYF. CDR3 DNA sequence: TGTGCCAGTAGTATAGATGCATTCTCCTACGAGCAGTACTTC.

This clone showed up just once. V usage is TRBV5-1 and J usage is TRBJ2-3; no definite D call. V lost 2 bases, J lost 2 bases, and 9 bases lay in between. This CDR3 is built from 14 residues. The germline V gene has CDR1 SGHRS and CDR2 YFSETQ. The CDR3: CASSFKLDTDTQYF. As DNA, the CDR3 is TGCGCCAGCAGCTTTAAATTAGACACAGATACGCAGTATTTT.